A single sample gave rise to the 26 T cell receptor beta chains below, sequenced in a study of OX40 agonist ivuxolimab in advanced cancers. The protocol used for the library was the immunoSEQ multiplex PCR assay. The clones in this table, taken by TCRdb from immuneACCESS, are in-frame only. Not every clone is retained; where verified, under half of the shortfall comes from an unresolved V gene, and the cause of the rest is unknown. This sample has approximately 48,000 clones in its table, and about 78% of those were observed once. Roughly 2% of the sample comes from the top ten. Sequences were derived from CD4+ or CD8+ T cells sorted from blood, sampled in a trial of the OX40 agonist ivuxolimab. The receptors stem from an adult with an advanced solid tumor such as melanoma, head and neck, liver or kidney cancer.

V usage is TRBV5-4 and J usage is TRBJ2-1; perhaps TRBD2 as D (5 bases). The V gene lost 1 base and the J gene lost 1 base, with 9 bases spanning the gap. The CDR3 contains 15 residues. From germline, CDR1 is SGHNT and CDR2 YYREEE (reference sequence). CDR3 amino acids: CASSLSGQSYNEQFF. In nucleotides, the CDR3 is TGTGCCAGCAGCTTGAGCGGCCAATCCTACAATGAGCAGTTCTTC.

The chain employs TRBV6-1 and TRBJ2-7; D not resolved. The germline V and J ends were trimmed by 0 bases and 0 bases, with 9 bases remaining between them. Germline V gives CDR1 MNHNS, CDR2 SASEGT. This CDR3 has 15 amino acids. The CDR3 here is CASSEAHGFSYEQYF. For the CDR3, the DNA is TGTGCCAGCAGTGAAGCGCATGGGTTCTCCTACGAGCAGTACTTC.

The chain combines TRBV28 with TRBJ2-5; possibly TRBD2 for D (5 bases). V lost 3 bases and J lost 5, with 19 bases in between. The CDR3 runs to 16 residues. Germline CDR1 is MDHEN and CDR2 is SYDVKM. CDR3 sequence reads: CASSFRAEPIRETQYF. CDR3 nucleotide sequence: TGTGCCAGCAGTTTCCGAGCGGAGCCCATAAGGGAGACCCAGTACTTC. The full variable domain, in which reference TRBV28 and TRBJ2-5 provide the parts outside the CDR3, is DVKVTQSSRYLVKRTGEKVFLECVQDMDHENMFWYRQDPGLGLRLIYFSYDVKMKEKGDIPEGYSVSREKKERFSLILESASTNQTSMYLCASSFRAEPIRETQYFGPGTRLLVL.

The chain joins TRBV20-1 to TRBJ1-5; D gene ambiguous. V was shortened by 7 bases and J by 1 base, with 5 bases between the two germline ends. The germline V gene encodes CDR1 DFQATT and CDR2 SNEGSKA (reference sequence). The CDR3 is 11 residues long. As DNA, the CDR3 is TGCAGTGTTGCGAGCAATCAGCCCCAGCATTTT. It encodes CSVASNQPQHF.

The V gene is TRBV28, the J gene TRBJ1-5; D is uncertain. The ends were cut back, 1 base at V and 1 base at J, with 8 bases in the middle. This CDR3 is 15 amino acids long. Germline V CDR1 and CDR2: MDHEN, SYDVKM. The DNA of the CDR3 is TGTGCCAGCAGTTTATCCCGGGGAAGCAATCAGCCCCAGCATTTT. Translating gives CASSLSRGSNQPQHF.

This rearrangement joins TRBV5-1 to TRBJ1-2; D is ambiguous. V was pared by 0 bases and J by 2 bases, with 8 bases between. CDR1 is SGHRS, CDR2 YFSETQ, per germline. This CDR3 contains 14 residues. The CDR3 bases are TGCGCCAGCAGCTTGGGTACTGAAAACTATGGCTACACCTTC. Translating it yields CASSLGTENYGYTF.

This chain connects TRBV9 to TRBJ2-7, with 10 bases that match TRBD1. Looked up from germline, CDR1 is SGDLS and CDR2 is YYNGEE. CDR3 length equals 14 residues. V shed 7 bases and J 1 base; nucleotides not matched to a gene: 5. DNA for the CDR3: TGTGCCAGCGGGCCGGGACAGGGGTCCTACGAGCAGTACTTC. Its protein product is CASGPGQGSYEQYF. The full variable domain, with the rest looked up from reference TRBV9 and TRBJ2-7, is DSGVTQTPKHLITATGQRVTLRCSPRSGDLSVYWYQQSLDQGLQFLIQYYNGEERAKGNILERFSAQQFPDLHSELNLSSLELGDSALYFCASGPGQGSYEQYFGPGTRLTVT.

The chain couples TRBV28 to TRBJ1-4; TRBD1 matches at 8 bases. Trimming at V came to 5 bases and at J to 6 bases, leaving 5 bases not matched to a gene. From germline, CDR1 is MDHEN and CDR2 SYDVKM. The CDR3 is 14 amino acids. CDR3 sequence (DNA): TGTGCCAGCAGTGACAGGGGAAGGGATGAAAAACTGTTTTTT. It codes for CASSDRGRDEKLFF.

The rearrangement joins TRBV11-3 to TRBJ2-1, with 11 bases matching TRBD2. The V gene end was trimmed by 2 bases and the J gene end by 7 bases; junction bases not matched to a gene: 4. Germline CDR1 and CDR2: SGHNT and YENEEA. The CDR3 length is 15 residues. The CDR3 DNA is TGTGCCAGCAGCTTATTTAGCGGGAGGGGAAATGAGCAGTTCTTC. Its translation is CASSLFSGRGNEQFF.

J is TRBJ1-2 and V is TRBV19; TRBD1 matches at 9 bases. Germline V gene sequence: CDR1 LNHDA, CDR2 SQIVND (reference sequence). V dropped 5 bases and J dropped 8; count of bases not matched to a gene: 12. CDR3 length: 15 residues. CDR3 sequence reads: CASSETGQGPFGYTF. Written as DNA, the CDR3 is TGTGCCAGTAGTGAAACGGGACAGGGACCCTTCGGCTACACCTTC.

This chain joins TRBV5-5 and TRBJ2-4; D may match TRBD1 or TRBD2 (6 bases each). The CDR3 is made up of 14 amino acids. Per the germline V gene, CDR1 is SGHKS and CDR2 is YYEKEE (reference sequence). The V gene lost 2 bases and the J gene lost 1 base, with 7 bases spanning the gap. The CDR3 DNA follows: TGTGCCAGCAGCTTAGGGGGGGCCAAAAACATTCAGTACTTC. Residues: CASSLGGAKNIQYF.

The CDR3 bases are TGTGCCAGCAGCCAGGAGGGGGAGGAGACCCAGTACTTC. It specifies CASSQEGEETQYF. V gene TRBV2 combines with J gene TRBJ2-5; D possibly uses TRBD1 or TRBD2 (6 bases each). CDR1 is SNHLY and CDR2 is FYNNEI in the germline V gene. This CDR3 comprises 13 residues. The V end was cut by 6 bases, the J end by 5 bases, with 13 bases between.

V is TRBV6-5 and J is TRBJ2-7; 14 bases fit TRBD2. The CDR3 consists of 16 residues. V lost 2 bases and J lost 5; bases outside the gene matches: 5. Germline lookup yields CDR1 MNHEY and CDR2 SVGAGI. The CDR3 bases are TGTGCCAGCAGTTACGGGGGGACTAGCGGGAGAAACGAGCAGTACTTC. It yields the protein CASSYGGTSGRNEQYF.

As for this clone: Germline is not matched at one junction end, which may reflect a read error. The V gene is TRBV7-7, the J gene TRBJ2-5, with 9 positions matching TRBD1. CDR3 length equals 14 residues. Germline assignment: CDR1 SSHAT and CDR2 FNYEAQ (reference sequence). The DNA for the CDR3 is TGTGCTAGCAGCCCCGGGACAGGGCAGCAGACCCAGTACTTC. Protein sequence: CASSPGTGQQTQYF.

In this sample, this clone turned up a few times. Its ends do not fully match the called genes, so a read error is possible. CDR3 bases: TGTGCCAGCAGTTACTCGAAAGGACTCCGGAACTTC. Residues: CASSYSKGLRNF. The rearrangement joins TRBV6-6 to TRBJ2-7, with a weak D call TRBD2 (5 bases). This CDR3 spans 12 amino acids. Germline assignment: CDR1 MNHNY and CDR2 SVGAGI (reference sequence).

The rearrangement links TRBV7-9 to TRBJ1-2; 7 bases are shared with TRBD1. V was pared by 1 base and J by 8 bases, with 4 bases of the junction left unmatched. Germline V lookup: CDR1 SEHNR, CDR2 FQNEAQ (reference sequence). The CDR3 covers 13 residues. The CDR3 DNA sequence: TGTGCCAGCAGCTTAGTTCAGGGGGTAGGCTACACCTTC. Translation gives CASSLVQGVGYTF.

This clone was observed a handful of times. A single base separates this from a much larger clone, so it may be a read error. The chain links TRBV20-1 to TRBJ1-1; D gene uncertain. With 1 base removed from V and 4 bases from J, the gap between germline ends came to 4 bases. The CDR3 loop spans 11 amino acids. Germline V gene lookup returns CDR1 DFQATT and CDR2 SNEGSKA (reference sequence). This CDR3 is CSARGGTEAFF. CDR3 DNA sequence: TGCAGTGCTAGAGGGGGCACTGAAGCTTTCTTT.

The CDR3 bases are TGCGCCAGCAGCTTGGCCGGGGAGGGCAAGCAGTACTTC. It specifies CASSLAGEGKQYF. J is TRBJ2-5 and V is TRBV5-1, with 7 nucleotides matching TRBD2. Germline CDR1 SGHRS, CDR2 YFSETQ. This CDR3 region has 13 residues. The ends lost 0 bases at V and 11 bases at J; junction bases unmatched: 7.

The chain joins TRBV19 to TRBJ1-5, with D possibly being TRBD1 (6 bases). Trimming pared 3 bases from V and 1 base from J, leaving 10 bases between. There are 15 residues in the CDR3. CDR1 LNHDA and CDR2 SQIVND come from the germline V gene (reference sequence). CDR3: CASSMDSDSNQPQHF. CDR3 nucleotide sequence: TGTGCCAGTAGTATGGACAGCGACAGCAATCAGCCCCAGCATTTT.

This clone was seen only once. The CDR3 nucleotides read TGCGCCAGCAGCTTGGCCAGCCTGAACACTGAAGCTTTCTTT. Translated, it gives CASSLASLNTEAFF. The rearrangement joins TRBV5-1 to TRBJ1-1; the D is unclear. Per germline, CDR1 SGHRS and CDR2 YFSETQ. There are 14 residues in the CDR3. V dropped 0 bases and J dropped 0 bases, with 6 bases sitting between them.

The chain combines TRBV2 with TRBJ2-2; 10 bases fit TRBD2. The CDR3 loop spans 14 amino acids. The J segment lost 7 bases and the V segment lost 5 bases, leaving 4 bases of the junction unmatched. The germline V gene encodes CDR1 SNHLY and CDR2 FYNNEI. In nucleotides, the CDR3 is TGTGCCAGCAGTTCCCGGACTAGCGGCGGGGAGCTGTTTTTT. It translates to CASSSRTSGGELFF.

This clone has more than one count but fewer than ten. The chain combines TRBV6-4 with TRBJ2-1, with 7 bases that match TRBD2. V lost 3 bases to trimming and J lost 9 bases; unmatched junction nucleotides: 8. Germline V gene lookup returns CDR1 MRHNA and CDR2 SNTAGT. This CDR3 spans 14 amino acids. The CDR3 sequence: CASSDFRAGAEQFF. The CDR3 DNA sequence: TGTGCCAGCAGTGATTTTAGGGCGGGAGCTGAGCAGTTCTTC.

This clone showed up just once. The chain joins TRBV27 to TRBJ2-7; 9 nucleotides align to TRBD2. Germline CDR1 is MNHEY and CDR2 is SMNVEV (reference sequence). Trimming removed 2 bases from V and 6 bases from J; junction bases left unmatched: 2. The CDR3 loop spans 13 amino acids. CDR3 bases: TGTGCCAGCAGTTTAGCGGGAGGGTTCGAGCAGTACTTC. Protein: CASSLAGGFEQYF.

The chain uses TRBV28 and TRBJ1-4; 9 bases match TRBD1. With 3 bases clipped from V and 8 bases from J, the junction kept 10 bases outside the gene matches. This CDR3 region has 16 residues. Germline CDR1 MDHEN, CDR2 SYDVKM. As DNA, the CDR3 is TGTGCCAGCAGTTTGCCCCAGGGGACAGGGCACGAAAAACTGTTTTTT. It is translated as CASSLPQGTGHEKLFF.

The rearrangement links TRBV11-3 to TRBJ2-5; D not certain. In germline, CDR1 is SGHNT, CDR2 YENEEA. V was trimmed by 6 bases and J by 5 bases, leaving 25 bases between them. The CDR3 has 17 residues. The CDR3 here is CASSPASSGLVSETQYF. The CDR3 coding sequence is TGTGCCAGCAGTCCCGCCAGTTCCGGCCTCGTTTCGGAGACCCAGTACTTC. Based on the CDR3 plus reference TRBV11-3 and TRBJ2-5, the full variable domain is EAGVVQSPRYKIIEKKQPVAFWCNPISGHNTLYWYLQNLGQGPELLIRYENEEAVDDSQLPKDRFSAERLKGVDSTLKIQPAELGDSAVYLCASSPASSGLVSETQYFGPGTRLLVL.

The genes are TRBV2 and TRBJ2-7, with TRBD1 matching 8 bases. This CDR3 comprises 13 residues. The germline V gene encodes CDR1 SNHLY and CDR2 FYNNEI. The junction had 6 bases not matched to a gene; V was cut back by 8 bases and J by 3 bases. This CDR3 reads CASRTGQLYEQYF. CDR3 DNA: TGTGCCAGCCGGACAGGGCAACTCTACGAGCAGTACTTC. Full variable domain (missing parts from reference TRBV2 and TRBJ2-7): EPEVTQTPSHQVTQMGQEVILRCVPISNHLYFYWYRQILGQKVEFLVSFYNNEISEKSEIFDDQFSVERPDGSNFTLKIRSTKLEDSAMYFCASRTGQLYEQYFGPGTRLTVT.